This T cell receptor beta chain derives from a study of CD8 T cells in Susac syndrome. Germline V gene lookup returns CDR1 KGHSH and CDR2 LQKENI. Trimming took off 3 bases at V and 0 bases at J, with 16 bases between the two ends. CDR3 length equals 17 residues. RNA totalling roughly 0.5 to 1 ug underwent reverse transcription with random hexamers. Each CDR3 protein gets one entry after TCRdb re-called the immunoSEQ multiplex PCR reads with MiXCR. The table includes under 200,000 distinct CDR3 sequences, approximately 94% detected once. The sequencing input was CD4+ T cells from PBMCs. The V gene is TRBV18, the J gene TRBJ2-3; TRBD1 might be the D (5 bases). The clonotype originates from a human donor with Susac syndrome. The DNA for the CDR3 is TGTGCCAGCTCACCTTCCCCGGACATTTCTAGCACAGATACGCAGTATTTT. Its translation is CASSPSPDISSTDTQYF.